The 19 T cell receptor beta chains in this list originate from one sample, sequenced in a study of long-term antiretroviral therapy in people with HIV. With survey level as its setting, the immunoSEQ assay was v3.0. Sequencing was performed with immunoSEQ multiplex PCR; in TCRdb, only in-frame clones are kept and a portion is missing. The data show some 27,000 clones, 70% to 90% seen once. The material sequenced was unsorted PBMCs, taken less than 5 years after starting antiretroviral therapy. Receptor source: a man aged 40-50 years with HIV.

This rearrangement joins TRBV19 to TRBJ1-4; weak D call: TRBD1 (5 bases). CDR1 LNHDA and CDR2 SQIVND come from the germline V gene (reference sequence). V dropped 6 bases and J dropped 6 bases, with 20 bases sitting between them. The length of the CDR3 is 16 residues. CDR3 loop: CASRTGSSAEYEKLFF. The CDR3 nucleotides read TGTGCCAGTAGAACAGGCTCAAGCGCAGAATATGAAAAACTGTTTTTT.

This clone was seen a few times. The chain joins TRBV5-4 to TRBJ1-2, with 8 bases matching TRBD1. The germline V gene encodes CDR1 SGHNT and CDR2 YYREEE (reference sequence). The V and J ends lost 0 bases and 6 bases, in that order; junction bases with no gene match: 10. This CDR3 is 16 amino acids long. The CDR3 coding sequence is TGTGCCAGCAGCTTGGGGTTGGGGACAGGAATCGATGGCTACACCTTC. The encoded protein is CASSLGLGTGIDGYTF.

The chain uses TRBV7-2 and TRBJ2-7; 8 bases match TRBD2. From germline, CDR1 is SGHTA and CDR2 FQGNSA. The CDR3 has 15 amino acids. Trimming cost V 1 base and J 6 bases; bases outside gene matches: 8. The chain's CDR3 is CASSLEASGRSEQYF. Written as DNA, the CDR3 is TGTGCCAGCAGCTTAGAAGCCAGCGGGAGATCCGAGCAGTACTTC.

This rearrangement joins TRBV5-1 to TRBJ2-1; 9 bases agree with TRBD1. Losses at the gene ends were 3 bases for V and 9 bases for J; bases not matched to a gene: 7. The CDR3 consists of 14 residues. Germline assignment: CDR1 SGHRS and CDR2 YFSETQ. CDR3 loop: CASSSGQGFSEQFF. CDR3 sequence (DNA): TGCGCCAGCAGCTCCGGACAGGGGTTCAGTGAGCAGTTCTTC.

Comment on this clone: Compared with germline, one end of the junction differs, possibly owing to a read error. The V gene is TRBV6-1, the J gene TRBJ1-1; no clear D gene. Germline CDR1 reads MNHNS; CDR2 reads SASEGT. This CDR3 is 14 amino acids long. The CDR3 region is CASSEAQKNSEAFF. The DNA for the CDR3 is TGTGCCAGCAGTGAAGCGCAGAAGAACTCTGAAGCTTTCTTT.

The DNA of the CDR3 is TGTGCCAGCAAGCGGGAGGATAAGGACGAGCAGTACTTC. Amino acid sequence: CASKREDKDEQYF. The rearrangement uses TRBV5-4 and TRBJ2-7; 9 nucleotides match TRBD2. In germline, CDR1 is SGHNT, CDR2 YYREEE (reference sequence). The trim removed 6 bases at V and 5 bases at J, leaving 6 bases unmatched. The CDR3 totals 13 residues.

The CDR3 nucleotides are TGTGCCAGCAGCTTAGGTCCGGGGGCCACGCCCCAGCATTTT. It specifies CASSLGPGATPQHF. The chain combines TRBV7-8 with TRBJ1-5, with D perhaps TRBD1 (6 bases). V dropped 1 base and J dropped 9 bases, with 13 bases sitting between them. The CDR3 runs 14 residues. CDR1 and CDR2 from the germline V gene are SGHVS and FQNEAQ.

The chain is built from TRBV29-1 and TRBJ2-3, with D possibly matching TRBD2 (5 bases). Trimming took 8 bases from V and 0 from J, leaving 15 bases between them. The CDR3 extends over 14 amino acids. Germline CDR1 SQVTM, CDR2 ANQGSEA. The CDR3 sequence is CSWSGTPSTDTQYF. DNA of the CDR3: TGCAGCTGGAGCGGAACCCCTAGCACAGATACGCAGTATTTT.

This clone is medium-sized (0.01 to 0.1%). V and J are TRBV10-3 and TRBJ2-7; no reliable D call. The ends were cut back, 7 bases at V and 6 bases at J, with 13 bases in the middle. From germline, CDR1 is ENHRY and CDR2 SYGVKD. The CDR3 sequence is 12 residues long. Here the CDR3 reads CAITDVGFEQYF. The DNA of the CDR3 is TGTGCCATCACAGACGTAGGGTTCGAGCAGTACTTC.

This chain uses TRBV9 with TRBJ1-4; 7 nucleotides line up with TRBD1. The V gene's germline CDR1 is SGDLS and CDR2 YYNGEE. The CDR3 sequence is 13 residues long. V lost 0 bases to trimming and J lost 12 bases; unmatched junction nucleotides: 5. DNA of the CDR3: TGTGCCAGCAGCGTAGGCCCTCAGGGGGAACTGTTTTTT. It codes for CASSVGPQGELFF.

The chain recombines TRBV2 with TRBJ2-7, with D possibly being TRBD1 or TRBD2 (5 bases each). V lost 6 bases, J lost 2 bases, and 8 bases lay in between. The CDR3 runs 12 residues. Germline V gene lookup returns CDR1 SNHLY and CDR2 FYNNEI. CDR3 amino acids: CASRGDPYEQYF. The CDR3 nucleotides read TGTGCCAGCAGGGGGGACCCCTACGAGCAGTACTTC.

The chain uses TRBV7-9 and TRBJ2-1; D gene ambiguous. Germline values: CDR1 SEHNR, CDR2 FQNEAQ (reference sequence). The germline V and J ends were trimmed by 5 bases and 5 bases, with 7 bases remaining between them. This CDR3 region has 12 residues. CDR3 sequence reads: CASSPDHNEQFF. The DNA for the CDR3 is TGTGCCAGCAGCCCTGACCACAATGAGCAGTTCTTC.

The V call is TRBV5-1, the J call TRBJ1-2; tentatively, D is TRBD1 (5 bases). There are 14 residues in the CDR3. The V gene's germline CDR1 is SGHRS and CDR2 YFSETQ. Between the trimmed V and J ends, which lost 6 bases and 2 bases, there was a span of 14 bases. For the CDR3, the DNA is TGCGCCAGCACCGAGGGGATTCCCAACTATGGCTACACCTTC. Amino acid sequence: CASTEGIPNYGYTF. Full variable domain (outside the CDR3, taken from reference TRBV5-1 and TRBJ1-2): KAGVTQTPRYLIKTRGQQVTLSCSPISGHRSVSWYQQTPGQGLQFLFEYFSETQRNKGNFPGRFSGRQFSNSRSEMNVSTLELGDSALYLCASTEGIPNYGYTFGSGTRLTVV.

This sequence joins TRBV30 and TRBJ1-1; weak D call: TRBD1 (5 bases). With 5 bases removed from V and 8 bases from J, the gap between germline ends came to 27 bases. From germline, CDR1 is GTSNPN and CDR2 SVGIG (reference sequence). CDR3 length: 16 amino acids. CDR3 protein: CAWSPIPGRLHEEAFF. The CDR3 DNA is TGTGCCTGGTCCCCTATTCCGGGACGGCTCCATGAGGAAGCTTTCTTT.

The J gene is TRBJ2-1, the V gene TRBV10-1; TRBD2 matches at 13 bases. Germline CDR1 and CDR2: WNHNN and SYGVQD (reference sequence). V was pared by 2 bases and J by 2 bases, with 9 bases of the junction left unmatched. This CDR3 comprises 19 residues. CDR3 sequence: CASSEEARLAGGAYNEQFF. CDR3 coding DNA: TGCGCCAGCAGTGAGGAAGCCCGACTAGCGGGAGGCGCCTACAATGAGCAGTTCTTC.

The V gene is TRBV21-1, the J gene TRBJ2-7; the table's D call of TRBD2 was not tested on the DNA. TRBV21-1 is designated a pseudogene. This CDR3 spans 15 amino acids. DNA for the CDR3: TGTGCCAGCAGCCAGGGACTAGCGGGGGCCTACGAGCAGTACTTC. Translating it yields CASSQGLAGAYEQYF.

The genes are TRBV19 and TRBJ2-5; 10 nucleotides match TRBD2. This CDR3 is 16 amino acids long. The trim removed 6 bases at V and 1 base at J, leaving 8 bases unmatched. The V gene's germline CDR1 is LNHDA and CDR2 SQIVND (reference sequence). This CDR3 reads CASSPVGLAPQETQYF. The DNA of the CDR3 is TGTGCCAGTAGCCCGGTGGGACTAGCGCCCCAAGAGACCCAGTACTTC.

The chain joins TRBV7-2 to TRBJ2-3, with TRBD1 matching over 8 bases. V gave up 1 base and J gave up 3 bases; unmatched junction bases: 3. This CDR3 contains 15 residues. Germline values: CDR1 SGHTA, CDR2 FQGNSA. Here the CDR3 reads CASSLDTGGTDTQYF. The CDR3 DNA sequence: TGTGCCAGCAGCTTAGACACAGGGGGAACAGATACGCAGTATTTT.

This rearrangement joins TRBV19 to TRBJ2-7; 8 bases map to TRBD1. After removal of 4 bases from V and 3 bases from J, the junction contained 2 bases not matched to a gene. Germline V gene lookup returns CDR1 LNHDA and CDR2 SQIVND (reference sequence). The CDR3 runs to 13 residues. The CDR3 loop reads CASSTGQGYEQYF. CDR3 nucleotides: TGTGCCAGTAGTACCGGACAGGGCTACGAGCAGTACTTC. The variable domain in full, with the rest retrieved from reference TRBV19 and TRBJ2-7, is DGGITQSPKYLFRKEGQNVTLSCEQNLNHDAMYWYRQDPGQGLRLIYYSQIVNDFQKGDIAEGYSVSREKKESFPLTVTSAQKNPTAFYLCASSTGQGYEQYFGPGTRLTVT.